These T cell receptor beta chains were read from a single sample in a study of blood T cells in healthy people across ages. Each CDR3 protein is one row after TCRdb ran MiXCR on the 5' RACE reads. The table lists approximately 900,000 distinct CDR3 sequences, 25% to 35% of them singletons. These data also formed part of another study, on T cells of mothers and their children.

Sequencing was done on a sample of blood. These receptors were collected from a woman between 40 and 50 years old in good health. Each CDR3 is given with its conserved first and last residue. D genes are given only for firm matches. Clone size is stated in some rows and not others, as once, few, many or a class when expanded.

V	J	size	D	CDR3	DNA
TRBV18	TRBJ2-7	few	NA	CASSPRTENYEQYF	TGTGCCAGCTCACCGAGGACAGAGAACTACGAGCAGTACTTC
TRBV10-3	TRBJ2-7	many	NA	CAISESPEKGEQYF	TGTGCCATCAGTGAGTCGCCGGAAAAGGGCGAGCAGTACTTC
TRBV5-1	TRBJ2-2	once	NA	CASSSGRTPNTGELFF	TGCGCCAGCAGCTCCGGGCGGACCCCGAACACCGGGGAGCTGTTTTTT
TRBV5-1	TRBJ2-5	once	TRBD1	CASSLMAGTGVNEQYF	TGCGCCAGCAGCTTGATGGCCGGGACAGGGGTTAATGAGCAGTACTTC
TRBV28	TRBJ2-2	NA	TRBD1	CASSWDRSNTGELFF	TGTGCCAGCAGCTGGGACAGGTCGAACACCGGGGAGCTGTTTTTT
TRBV15	TRBJ2-7	many	NA	CATSRGSSYEQYF	TGTGCCACCAGCAGGGGGTCGTCCTACGAGCAGTACTTC
TRBV20-1	TRBJ2-5	many	NA	CSARDISWKETQYF	TGCAGTGCTAGAGATATCTCTTGGAAGGAGACCCAGTACTTC
TRBV10-3	TRBJ2-1	many	NA	CAISEFVGSPAGQFF	TGTGCCATCAGTGAATTCGTAGGGTCCCCGGCGGGGCAGTTCTTC
TRBV9	TRBJ2-3	NA	TRBD1	CASSVVGGMGTDTQYF	TGTGCCAGCAGCGTAGTAGGGGGCATGGGCACAGATACGCAGTATTTT
TRBV4-2	TRBJ2-7	many	TRBD1	CASSPQGQDPYEQYF	TGTGCCAGCAGCCCCCAGGGACAGGACCCCTACGAGCAGTACTTC
TRBV19	TRBJ2-5	NA	NA	CATRARTNNEQYF	TGTGCCACCAGGGCGAGGACCAACAATGAGCAGTACTTC
TRBV28	TRBJ1-6	NA	NA	CASSLLVARGESYNSPLHF	TGTGCCAGCAGTTTATTGGTCGCGAGGGGAGAGTCCTATAATTCACCCCTCCACTTT
TRBV7-9	TRBJ1-4	NA	NA	CASSQYEKLFF	TGTGCCAGCAGTCAATATGAAAAACTGTTTTTT
TRBV5-1	TRBJ2-5	NA	TRBD2	CASSLALAGAGRETQYF	TGCGCCAGCAGCCTGGCGCTAGCGGGGGCCGGACGAGAGACCCAGTACTTC
TRBV6-5	TRBJ1-2	many	NA	CASRLKGGNYGYTF	TGTGCCAGCAGACTAAAAGGGGGAAACTATGGCTACACCTTC
TRBV14	TRBJ1-2	NA	NA	CASSSYRIYGYTF	TGTGCCAGCAGTTCCTATAGAATCTATGGCTACACCTTC
TRBV12-3/TRBV12-4	TRBJ1-5	many	NA	CASSHRFDGGQPQHF	TGTGCCAGCAGTCACCGATTCGACGGTGGACAGCCCCAGCATTTT
TRBV7-3	TRBJ2-1	NA	TRBD2	CASSLNLAGGRGGEQFF	TGTGCCAGCAGCTTAAATCTAGCGGGGGGGAGAGGGGGTGAGCAGTTCTTC
TRBV7-9	TRBJ2-1	NA	TRBD2	CASSLPGLAGVYNEQFF	TGTGCCAGCAGCTTACCTGGACTAGCGGGGGTGTACAATGAGCAGTTCTTC
TRBV28	TRBJ2-4	NA	NA	CASSLLQGNIQYF	TGTGCCAGCAGTTTATTACAGGGAAACATTCAGTACTTC
TRBV12-5	TRBJ2-3	many	NA	CASASGSSTDTQYF	TGTGCTAGTGCCTCAGGGTCTAGCACAGATACGCAGTATTTT
TRBV20-1	TRBJ2-2	few	NA	CSAPTGAGELFF	TGCAGTGCCCCCACCGGAGCCGGGGAGCTGTTTTTT
TRBV28	TRBJ2-6	many	TRBD1	CASTVGQGADGANVLTF	TGTGCCAGCACGGTTGGACAGGGGGCGGATGGGGCCAACGTCCTGACTTTC
TRBV7-6	TRBJ2-7	NA	TRBD1	CASSLATGGGSYF	TGTGCCAGCAGCTTAGCTACAGGGGGCGGGTCGTACTTC
TRBV10-3	TRBJ2-7	few	TRBD1	CAISEGRGPDRYEQYF	TGTGCCATCAGTGAGGGCAGGGGGCCCGACCGTTACGAGCAGTACTTC
TRBV5-4	TRBJ2-5	many	TRBD1	CASSPSTGGGETQYF	TGTGCCAGCAGCCCTAGTACAGGGGGAGGAGAGACCCAGTACTTC
TRBV10-3	TRBJ1-1	NA	NA	CAISEWDSEAFF	TGTGCCATCAGTGAGTGGGATTCAGAGGCTTTCTTT
TRBV7-9	TRBJ1-6	few	TRBD1	CASREGQANSPLHF	TGTGCCAGCAGGGAGGGACAGGCGAATTCACCCCTCCACTTT
TRBV6-5	TRBJ2-7	few	NA	CASSSWAQRTEQYF	TGTGCCAGCAGTTCCTGGGCACAGAGAACCGAGCAGTACTTC
TRBV7-2	TRBJ2-7	many	NA	CASSSTLTYEQYF	TGTGCCAGCAGTTCGACACTAACCTACGAGCAGTACTTC
TRBV29-1	TRBJ2-3	NA	TRBD1	CSVTGTGVPTDTQYF	TGCAGCGTTACCGGGACAGGGGTCCCCACAGATACGCAGTATTTT
TRBV7-2	TRBJ2-3	NA	NA	CASTPYVADTQYF	TGTGCCAGCACCCCATATGTCGCAGATACGCAGTATTTT
TRBV7-2	TRBJ1-2	few	NA	CASSLEGYDSYGYTF	TGTGCCAGCAGCTTAGAGGGGTACGATTCCTATGGCTACACCTTC
TRBV28	TRBJ2-5	many	TRBD1	CASSLQMAGGQETQYF	TGTGCCAGCAGTTTACAGATGGCAGGGGGCCAAGAGACCCAGTACTTC
TRBV29-1	TRBJ2-7	NA	NA	CSVDEAREQYF	TGCAGCGTTGATGAGGCTCGCGAGCAGTACTTC
TRBV6-1	TRBJ2-3	NA	TRBD1	CASRLGQASTDTQYF	TGTGCCAGCAGGCTGGGACAGGCTAGCACAGATACGCAGTATTTT
TRBV6-1	TRBJ2-1	NA	NA	CASRQGPTSYNEQFF	TGTGCCAGCAGGCAAGGGCCTACCTCCTACAATGAGCAGTTCTTC
TRBV2	TRBJ2-1	few	NA	CASIQGARGNNEQFF	TGTGCCAGCATCCAGGGAGCCCGTGGGAACAATGAGCAGTTCTTC
TRBV27	TRBJ2-7	NA	NA	CASSEGGTYEQYF	TGTGCCAGCAGTGAGGGGGGTACCTACGAGCAGTACTTC
TRBV7-8	TRBJ2-7	NA	NA	CASSGLSLEQYF	TGTGCCAGCAGCGGGCTATCTCTCGAGCAGTACTTC
TRBV2	TRBJ2-7	NA	NA	CASRHLDRYEQYF	TGTGCCAGCAGGCATCTAGACAGGTACGAGCAGTACTTC
TRBV9	TRBJ2-3	many	TRBD2	CASSVATGLAGTTDTQYF	TGTGCCAGCAGCGTAGCCACCGGGCTAGCGGGGACCACAGATACGCAGTATTTT